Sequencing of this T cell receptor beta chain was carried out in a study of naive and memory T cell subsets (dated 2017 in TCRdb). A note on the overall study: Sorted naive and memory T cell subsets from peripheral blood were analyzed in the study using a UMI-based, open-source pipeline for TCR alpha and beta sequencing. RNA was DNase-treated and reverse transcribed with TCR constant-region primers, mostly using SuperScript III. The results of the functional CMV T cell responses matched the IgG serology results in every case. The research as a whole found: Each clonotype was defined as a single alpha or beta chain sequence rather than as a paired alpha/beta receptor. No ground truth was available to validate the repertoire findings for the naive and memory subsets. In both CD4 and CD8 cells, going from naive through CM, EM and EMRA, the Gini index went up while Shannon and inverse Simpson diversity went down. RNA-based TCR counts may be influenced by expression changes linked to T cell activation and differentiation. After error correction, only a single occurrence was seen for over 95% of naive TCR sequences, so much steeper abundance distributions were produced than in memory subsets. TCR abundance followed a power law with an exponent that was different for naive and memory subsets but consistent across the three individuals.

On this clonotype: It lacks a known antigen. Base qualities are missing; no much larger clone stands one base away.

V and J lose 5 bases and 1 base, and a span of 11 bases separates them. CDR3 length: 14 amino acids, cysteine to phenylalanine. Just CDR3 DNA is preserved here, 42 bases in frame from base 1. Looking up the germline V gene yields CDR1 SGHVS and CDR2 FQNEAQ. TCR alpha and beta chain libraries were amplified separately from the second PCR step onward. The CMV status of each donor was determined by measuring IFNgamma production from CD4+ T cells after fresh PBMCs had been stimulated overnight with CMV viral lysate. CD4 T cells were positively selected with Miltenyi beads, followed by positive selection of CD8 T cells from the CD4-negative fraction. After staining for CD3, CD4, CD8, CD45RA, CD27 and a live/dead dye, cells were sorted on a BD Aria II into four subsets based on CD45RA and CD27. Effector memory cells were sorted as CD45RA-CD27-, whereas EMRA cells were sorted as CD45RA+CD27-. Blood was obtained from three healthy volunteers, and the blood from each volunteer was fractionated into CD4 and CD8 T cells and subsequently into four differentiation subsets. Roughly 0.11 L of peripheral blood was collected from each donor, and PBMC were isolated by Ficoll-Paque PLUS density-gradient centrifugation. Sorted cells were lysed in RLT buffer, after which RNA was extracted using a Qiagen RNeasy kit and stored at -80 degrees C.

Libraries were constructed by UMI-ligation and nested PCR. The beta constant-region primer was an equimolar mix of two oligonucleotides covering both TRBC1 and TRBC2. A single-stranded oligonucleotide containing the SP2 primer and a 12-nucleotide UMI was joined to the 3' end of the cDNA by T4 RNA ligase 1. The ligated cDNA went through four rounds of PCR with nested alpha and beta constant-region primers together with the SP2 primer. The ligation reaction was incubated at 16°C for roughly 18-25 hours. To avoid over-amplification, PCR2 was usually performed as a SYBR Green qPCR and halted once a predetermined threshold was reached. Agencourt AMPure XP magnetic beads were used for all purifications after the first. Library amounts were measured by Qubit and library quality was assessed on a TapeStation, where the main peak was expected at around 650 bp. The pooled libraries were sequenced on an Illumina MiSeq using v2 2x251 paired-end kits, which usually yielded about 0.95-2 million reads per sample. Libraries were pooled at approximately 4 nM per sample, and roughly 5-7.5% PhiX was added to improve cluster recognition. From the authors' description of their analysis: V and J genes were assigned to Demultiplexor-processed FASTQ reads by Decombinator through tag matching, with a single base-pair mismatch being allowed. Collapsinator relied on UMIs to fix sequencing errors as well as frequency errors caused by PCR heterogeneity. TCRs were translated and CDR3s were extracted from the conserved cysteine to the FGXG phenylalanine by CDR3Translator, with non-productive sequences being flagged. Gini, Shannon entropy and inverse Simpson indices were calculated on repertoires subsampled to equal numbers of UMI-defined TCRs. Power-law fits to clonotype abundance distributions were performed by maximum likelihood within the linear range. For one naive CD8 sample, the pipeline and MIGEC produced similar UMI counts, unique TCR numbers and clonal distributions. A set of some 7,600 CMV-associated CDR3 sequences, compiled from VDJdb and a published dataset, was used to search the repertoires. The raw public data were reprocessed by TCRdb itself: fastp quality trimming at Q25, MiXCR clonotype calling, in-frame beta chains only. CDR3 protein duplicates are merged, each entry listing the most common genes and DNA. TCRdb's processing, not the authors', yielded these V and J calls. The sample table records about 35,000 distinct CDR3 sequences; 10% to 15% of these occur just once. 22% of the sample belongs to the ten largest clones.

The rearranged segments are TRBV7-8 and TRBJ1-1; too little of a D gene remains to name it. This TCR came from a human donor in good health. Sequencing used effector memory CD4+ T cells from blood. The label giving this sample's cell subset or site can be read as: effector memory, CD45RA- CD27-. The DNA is TGTGCCAGCAGCCCGGGTTGGCAGAACACTGAAGCTTTCTTT. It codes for CASSPGWQNTEAFF.